Below are 22 T cell receptor beta chains sequenced from a single sample in a study of human T cells and chemical hapten exposure. TCRdb re-analysed the RACE reads in MiXCR, keeping a single row per CDR3 protein. The repertoire includes about 180,000 distinct CDR3 sequences, approximately 31% of them detected once, and 2.9% sits in the top ten. As to time point: pre-sensitization, week 0. Treatment defined: therapeutic diphenylcyclopropenone sensitization with weekly scalp DPC. This specimen consisted of whole blood, obtained in connection with sensitization to the hapten diphenylcyclopropenone (DPC). These receptors originate from a woman aged 30 to 39 with alopecia areata. Some clones in this sample may be carry-over from other donors' samples.

CDR3 amino acids: CASRETSYNEQFF. CDR3 in DNA: TGTGCCAGCAGAGAAACCAGCTACAATGAGCAGTTCTTC. The V gene is TRBV6-2 or TRBV6-3, the J gene TRBJ2-1; D is ambiguous. Between the trimmed V and J ends, which lost 6 bases and 3 bases, there was a span of 9 bases. Germline V CDR1 and CDR2: MNHEY, SVGEGT. The CDR3 has 13 amino acids.

Many counts were recorded for this clonotype. The J gene is TRBJ1-1, the V gene TRBV29-1; D may be TRBD1 (6 bases). Trimming removed 6 bases at V and 11 bases at J, with 16 bases between. The CDR3 has 11 residues. Germline V CDR1 and CDR2: SQVTM, ANQGSEA. The CDR3 DNA is TGCAGCGTCGGCAACAGGGATTGGGCTTTCTTT. Residues: CSVGNRDWAFF. Based on the CDR3 plus reference TRBV29-1 and TRBJ1-1, the full variable domain is SAVISQKPSRDICQRGTSLTIQCQVDSQVTMMFWYRQQPGQSLTLIATANQGSEATYESGFVIDKFPISRPNLTFSTLTVSNMSPEDSSIYLCSVGNRDWAFFGQGTRLTVV.

This clonotype was recorded once. V gene TRBV5-1 combines with J gene TRBJ2-5; the match to TRBD1 covers 7 bases. The CDR3 spans 14 residues. Germline V gene lookup returns CDR1 SGHRS and CDR2 YFSETQ. V trimming: 2 bases; J trimming: 3 bases; junction bases outside the gene matches: 4. CDR3 residues: CASSFNTGEETQYF. The CDR3 nucleotides read TGCGCCAGCAGCTTCAATACAGGGGAAGAGACCCAGTACTTC.

This chain connects TRBV29-1 to TRBJ2-3; D possibly corresponds to TRBD1 (5 bases). Germline V gene lookup returns CDR1 SQVTM and CDR2 ANQGSEA. The CDR3 runs 16 residues. V was trimmed by 0 bases and J by 0 bases, leaving 13 bases between them. The CDR3 region is CSVEEVWTPSTDTQYF. CDR3 in DNA: TGCAGCGTTGAAGAGGTTTGGACACCTAGCACAGATACGCAGTATTTT.

This chain connects TRBV28 to TRBJ1-1; TRBD1 matches at 9 bases. Germline lookup yields CDR1 MDHEN and CDR2 SYDVKM. V dropped 3 bases and J dropped 2; count of bases not matched to a gene: 7. The CDR3 has 16 amino acids. The CDR3 reads CASSFNWGQGNTEAFF. CDR3 sequence (DNA): TGTGCCAGCAGTTTTAACTGGGGACAGGGAAACACTGAAGCTTTCTTT.

The CDR3 coding sequence is TGTGCCAGCAGTTTATCCCGACCAGATACGCAGTATTTT. Protein: CASSLSRPDTQYF. V gene TRBV27 combines with J gene TRBJ2-3; D is undetermined. CDR1 is MNHEY, CDR2 SMNVEV, per germline (reference sequence). V was pared by 0 bases and J by 4 bases, with 5 bases between. This CDR3 spans 13 amino acids.

The V and J genes are TRBV27 and TRBJ1-1, with D possibly matching TRBD1 (6 bases). V lost 5 bases, J lost 5 bases, and 9 bases lay in between. The CDR3 totals 12 residues. Germline V gene lookup returns CDR1 MNHEY and CDR2 SMNVEV (reference sequence). Here the CDR3 reads CASSPQGTEAFF. CDR3 nucleotides: TGTGCCAGCAGTCCACAGGGAACTGAAGCTTTCTTT.

The chain couples TRBV12-5 to TRBJ2-7, with 9 bases that match TRBD1. Germline CDR1 is LGHNT and CDR2 is FRNRAP. V shed 6 bases, J shed 5 bases, and the junction held 8 bases outside the gene matches. The CDR3 length is 14 residues. The CDR3 sequence is CASGHRDRAHEQYF. The DNA of the CDR3 is TGTGCTAGTGGCCATAGGGACAGGGCCCACGAGCAGTACTTC.

This chain joins TRBV15 and TRBJ1-4, with 7 bases fitting TRBD1. CDR3 size: 17 residues. CDR1 is LNHNV and CDR2 is YYDKDF in the germline V gene (reference sequence). With V trimmed by 0 bases and J by 8 bases, 12 bases remained unmatched. The CDR3 loop reads CATSRDQGYRGGEKLFF. In DNA form, the CDR3 reads TGTGCCACCAGCAGAGATCAAGGGTACAGGGGTGGCGAAAAACTGTTTTTT. Using reference TRBV15 and TRBJ1-4 for the parts outside the CDR3, the full variable domain is DAMVIQNPRYQVTQFGKPVTLSCSQTLNHNVMYWYQQKSSQAPKLLFHYYDKDFNNEADTPDNFQSRRPNTSFCFLDIRSPGLGDTAMYLCATSRDQGYRGGEKLFFGSGTQLSVL.

The chain links TRBV29-1 to TRBJ1-2; TRBD1 aligns across 9 bases. This CDR3 has 15 residues. The V gene's germline CDR1 is SQVTM and CDR2 ANQGSEA. V lost 3 bases to trimming and J lost 3 bases; unmatched junction nucleotides: 8. DNA of the CDR3: TGCAGCGTTGAGTCCGGGACAGGGAGAGACTATGGCTACACCTTC. Translation: CSVESGTGRDYGYTF.

This clonotype was counted only a few times. J is TRBJ2-3 and V is TRBV28; D ambiguous. Per germline, CDR1 MDHEN and CDR2 SYDVKM. The CDR3 is made up of 12 amino acids. Trimming took off 6 bases at V and 0 bases at J, with 4 bases between the two ends. CDR3 residues: CASRESTDTQYF. The CDR3, as DNA: TGTGCCAGCAGGGAGAGCACAGATACGCAGTATTTT.

This clonotype appeared a few times. The genes are TRBV15 and TRBJ2-7; TRBD1 is a possible D gene (5 bases). Germline-derived CDR1 and CDR2 are LNHNV and YYDKDF (reference sequence). This CDR3 comprises 15 residues. V shed 0 bases and J shed 6 bases, with 15 bases lying between them. CDR3 DNA: TGTGCCACCAGCAGAGAAAAGGGCAGGGCCGGCGAGCAGTACTTC. It specifies CATSREKGRAGEQYF.

Notes on this clonotype: It is unclear where the CDR3 begins or ends on the DNA, so no DNA is shown, and the CDR3 is as TCRdb lists it. The chain employs TRBV9 and TRBJ2-5. Counting both end residues, the CDR3 totals 15 amino acids. Per germline, CDR1 SGDLS and CDR2 YYNGEE. CDR3 residues: CASSVAVAAQETQYF.

About this clonotype: At one end the junction does not follow the germline gene, possibly because of a read error. The chain is built from TRBV4-3 and TRBJ2-3; D unresolved. CDR3 size: 15 residues. Germline CDR1 and CDR2: LGHNA and YSLEER. Written as DNA, the CDR3 is TGCGCCAGCAGCCAAGAGCCCGTTCTCACAGATATGCAGTATTTT. This translates into CASSQEPVLTDMQYF.

The chain couples TRBV10-3 to TRBJ2-3, with 7 positions matching TRBD1. The germline CDR1 and CDR2 sequences are ENHRY and SYGVKD. This CDR3 has 16 amino acids. Trimming at V came to 0 bases and at J to 2 bases, leaving 5 bases not matched to a gene. CDR3 protein: CAISESGRGNTDTQYF. CDR3 bases: TGTGCCATCAGTGAGTCGGGCAGGGGGAACACAGATACGCAGTATTTT.

The CDR3 spells CASSPRLAGWEETQYF. CDR3 sequence (DNA): TGTGCCAGCAGTCCCAGACTAGCTGGGTGGGAAGAGACCCAGTACTTC. The chain has TRBV6-1 and TRBJ2-5; 7 nucleotides line up with TRBD2. With 5 bases clipped from V and 3 bases from J, the junction kept 12 bases outside the gene matches. The length of the CDR3 is 16 residues. Germline values: CDR1 MNHNS, CDR2 SASEGT.

This clonotype was counted only a few times. The rearrangement links TRBV5-1 to TRBJ2-5, with D unclear. From germline, CDR1 is SGHRS and CDR2 YFSETQ. Trimming left V 5 bases short and J 3 bases short, with 11 bases between. There are 13 residues in the CDR3. CDR3 residues: CASRSSQKETQYF. CDR3 bases: TGCGCCAGCAGATCATCGCAAAAAGAGACCCAGTACTTC.

The V call is TRBV5-1, the J call TRBJ2-5, with 7 bases that match TRBD1. Germline lookup yields CDR1 SGHRS and CDR2 YFSETQ. With 4 bases clipped from V and 2 bases from J, the junction kept 8 bases outside the gene matches. This CDR3 is built from 15 residues. CDR3 in amino acids: CASSNFRDSQETQYF. CDR3 bases: TGCGCCAGCAGCAATTTCCGGGACAGTCAAGAGACCCAGTACTTC.

The rearrangement joins TRBV20-1 to TRBJ2-1, with 12 bases that match TRBD2. The trim removed 1 base at V and 9 bases at J, leaving 7 bases unmatched. The CDR3 covers 15 residues. Germline V CDR1 and CDR2: DFQATT, SNEGSKA (reference sequence). DNA of the CDR3: TGCAGTGCTAGAGTACTGGGACTAGCGGGCACTGAGCAGTTCTTC. Encoded protein: CSARVLGLAGTEQFF.

The rearrangement uses TRBV20-1 and TRBJ2-3; TRBD2 might be the D (5 bases). The CDR3 spans 12 residues. Per germline, CDR1 DFQATT and CDR2 SNEGSKA (reference sequence). V lost 7 bases and J lost 6, with 14 bases in between. CDR3 sequence reads: CSVRAGDDTQYF. The CDR3 DNA is TGCAGTGTCCGGGCGGGCGATGATACGCAGTATTTT.

This clonotype has a handful of counts. V is TRBV9 and J is TRBJ1-3; 7 bases fit TRBD1. J gave up 4 bases and V 4 bases, and 11 bases lay outside the gene matches. Germline CDR1 reads SGDLS; CDR2 reads YYNGEE. The CDR3 extends over 16 amino acids. The CDR3 loop is CASSPGTARVGNTIYF. Written as DNA, the CDR3 is TGTGCCAGCAGCCCAGGGACAGCCCGAGTCGGAAACACCATATATTTT.

This clonotype was detected only a few times. The genes are TRBV29-1 and TRBJ2-5, with D uncertain. This CDR3 has 13 residues. Germline CDR1 is SQVTM and CDR2 is ANQGSEA. V was pared by 7 bases and J by 1 base, with 13 bases between. The CDR3, as DNA: TGCAGCGGCGGTGGGCTTATCCAAGAGACCCAGTACTTC. Translated: CSGGGLIQETQYF.